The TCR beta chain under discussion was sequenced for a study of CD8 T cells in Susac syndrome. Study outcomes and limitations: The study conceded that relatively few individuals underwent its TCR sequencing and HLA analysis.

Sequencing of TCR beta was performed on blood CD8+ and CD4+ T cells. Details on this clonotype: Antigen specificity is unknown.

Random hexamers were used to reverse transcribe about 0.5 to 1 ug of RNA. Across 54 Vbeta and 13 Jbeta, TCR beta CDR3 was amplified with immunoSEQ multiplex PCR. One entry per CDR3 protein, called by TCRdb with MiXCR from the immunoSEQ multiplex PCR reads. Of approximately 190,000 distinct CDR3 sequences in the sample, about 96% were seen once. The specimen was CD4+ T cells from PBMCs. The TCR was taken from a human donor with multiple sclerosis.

For the CDR3, the DNA is TGTGCCAGCTTAGCGGGGGGCTTCCAAGAGACCCAGTACTTC. It encodes CASLAGGFQETQYF. The chain combines TRBV7-9 with TRBJ2-5, with 10 positions matching TRBD2. V dropped 8 bases and J dropped 1; count of bases not matched to a gene: 4. The CDR3 covers 14 residues. CDR1 is SEHNR, CDR2 FQNEAQ, per germline (reference sequence).